The present TCR beta chain was sequenced within a study of human T cells and chemical hapten exposure (dated by TCRdb to about 2021). The study in broad terms: For sensitization, 2% DPC in acetone was applied to an approximately 2 cm by approximately 2 cm area of upper inner arm skin. Throughout the approximately 23-week study period, patients were also given weekly therapeutic DPC doses on the scalp. Patch tests used Finn chambers with 0.01% DPC on the upper back, scored after 6 days by International Contact Dermatitis Research Group standards. Alopecia areata with under or over 50% scalp involvement, alopecia totalis and alopecia universalis were represented in the patient cohort, which was mostly female. The libraries were sequenced as a pool, and the TCR yield per sample differed mostly because of small variations in library volumes within the pool. This study followed changes in the peripheral blood TCR repertoire in vivo during primary and secondary sensitization of alopecia patients to the hapten diphenylcyclopropenone (DPC). Blood was sampled from patients pre-sensitization (week 0) and at 2, 6 and about 24 weeks after DPC sensitization. Nearly 30 alopecia patients provided blood for TCR sequencing at one to four time points (pre-sensitization, 2, 6 and 24 weeks).

Points the paper makes about the study in general: After repeated subsampling, the strength of the expansion versus patch-test correlation and the threshold at which it became significant changed. Because every patient had alopecia, a presumed autoimmune disease, the patients' immune response might differ from that of healthy individuals. Patch test score correlated positively with the number of PT1 expanded TCRs, reaching significance at thresholds 8, 16 and 32 but not at 4. Compared with pre-sensitization or healthy control sets, expanded TCRs formed significantly more large CDR3 similarity clusters, which is consistent with antigen-driven responses. DPC sensitization did not change the number of TCRs with a frequency above 1 in 1000, and there was no evidence of changes in global repertoire structure.

Comment on this clonotype: The target of this receptor is not known. Base qualities were left out, and no much larger clone turns up one base away.

The CDR3 starts with the cysteine, ends with the phenylalanine, and has 14 residues. Kept here is only the CDR3 DNA, which spans 42 bases and is read in frame from base 1. Sequences SGHRS (CDR1) and YFSETQ (CDR2) are obtained from the germline V gene. Between the V and J ends, shortened by 4 bases and 4 bases respectively, the junction contains 13 bases. Taken with the paper, the label for time point translates to: patch test 3, about 24 weeks after DPC sensitization. The intended sense of this specimen's treatment or condition label: therapeutic diphenylcyclopropenone sensitization with weekly scalp DPC. At each patch-test visit, blood was drawn before the patch test was applied. Patients were eligible if aged 18 to 70, diagnosed with alopecia and judged suitable for DPC therapy, and pregnant patients were excluded. Total RNA was isolated from unfractionated whole blood collected in Tempus Blood RNA tubes.

Libraries were prepared through RACE. Sequencing was performed on a NextSeq 500. During library preparation, unique molecular identifiers were attached to individual cDNA molecules so that TCRs could be counted quantitatively and reproducibly. From each blood RNA sample, both TCR alpha and TCR beta chains were sequenced. The published analysis was carried out like this. A median of roughly 98,000 TCRs per sample was observed, with a range of 23,224 to 690,600. V, J and CDR3 annotation of the TCR reads was carried out using the Decombinator software suite. To make PS versus PT1 abundance plots, every sample was subsampled to the same number of TCRs (28,000). TCRs were defined as expanded if absent before sensitization and observed at least eight times at the 2-week time point. The public reads were reanalyzed by TCRdb: fastp trimming at Q25, MiXCR alignment, in-frame beta chains only. CDR3 protein duplicates are merged, each entry listing the most common genes and DNA. The V and J calls reflect TCRdb's pipeline rather than the authors' work. The table for this sample lists about 200,000 distinct CDR3 sequences; about 25% of them were counted only once. The top ten constitute around 2.5% of the sample.

The chain is encoded by TRBV5-1 joined to TRBJ2-3; TRBD2 might be the D gene, on 6 matching bases. The sequencing used whole blood, collected in connection with sensitization to the hapten diphenylcyclopropenone (DPC). This sequence originates from a woman between 35 and 50 years old with alopecia areata. Some clones in this sample may be carry-over from other donors' samples. The DNA sequence follows: TGCGCCAGCAGCCTGACTAGTGTGGCAGATACGCAGTATTTT. This codes for CASSLTSVADTQYF.